Described below is a single T cell receptor beta chain sequence and its context. The sample is drawn from a study of Siglec-9 on CD8 T cells in melanoma. Libraries were prepared by immunoSEQ multiplex PCR; TCRdb keeps only in-frame clonotypes and omits some of them. The data show 25,000 to 30,000 clones, 75% to 85% seen once. The CDR3 loop spans 14 amino acids. V lost 4 bases, J lost 0 bases, and 9 bases lay in between. The germline CDR1 and CDR2 sequences are MNHEY and SMNVEV (reference sequence). V is TRBV27 and J is TRBJ1-2; D unresolved. This clonotype was obtained from a human donor in good health. The sequenced sample consisted of Siglec-9- CD8+ T cells sorted from blood. CDR3 sequence: CASSSLEPNYGYTF. CDR3 DNA: TGTGCCAGCAGTTCCCTTGAGCCTAACTATGGCTACACCTTC.